These 26 T cell receptor beta chains were sequenced from one sample in a study of graft-versus-host responses after intestinal transplantation. The table came from immunoSEQ multiplex PCR; TCRdb's copy has only in-frame clones and leaves some out. The sample lists roughly 93,000 clones; roughly 93% were seen once. No antigen is known for these receptors. Source: unstimulated CD8+ T cells sorted from spleen or lymph node cells, taken before intestinal transplant. These receptors were taken from a human donor who received an intestinal transplant.

This chain's CDR3 is CASSQRLAGGPTYEQYF. CDR3 nucleotide sequence: TGTGCCAGCAGCCAAAGACTAGCGGGGGGCCCCACCTACGAGCAGTACTTC. The gene calls are TRBV4-2 and TRBJ2-7; 13 nucleotides match TRBD2. J lost 2 bases, V lost 2 bases, and 6 bases had no gene match. CDR3 size: 17 residues. From germline, CDR1 is LGHNA and CDR2 YNFKEQ.

The V call is TRBV4-1, the J call TRBJ2-7; 7 positions match TRBD1. The CDR3 spans 16 residues. Germline V gene lookup returns CDR1 MGHRA and CDR2 YSYEKL. After removal of 1 base from V and 4 bases from J, the junction contained 10 bases not matched to a gene. The CDR3 nucleotides are TGCGCCAGCAGCCAAGGTATGTCGACAGGGTCATACGAGCAGTACTTC. Protein: CASSQGMSTGSYEQYF.

Only one count was recorded for this clone. The chain is built from TRBV18 and TRBJ2-1, with 8 nucleotides matching TRBD2. The CDR3 runs 15 residues. The junction had 5 bases not matched to a gene; V was cut back by 2 bases and J by 5 bases. Per germline, CDR1 KGHSH and CDR2 LQKENI. The CDR3 is CASSPLGLGDNEQFF. DNA for the CDR3: TGTGCCAGCTCACCATTGGGACTAGGGGACAATGAGCAGTTCTTC.

The rearrangement links TRBV19 to TRBJ2-1, with 10 bases fitting TRBD1. Germline lookup yields CDR1 LNHDA and CDR2 SQIVND (reference sequence). The CDR3 extends over 15 amino acids. Losses at the gene ends were 8 bases for V and 4 bases for J; bases not matched to a gene: 8. The CDR3 spells CASSTGTGDYNEQFF. Written as DNA, the CDR3 is TGTGCCAGTTCAACCGGGACAGGGGATTACAATGAGCAGTTCTTC.

The V call is TRBV6-5, the J call TRBJ1-1; no clear D gene. The V gene lost 2 bases and the J gene lost 6 bases, with 7 bases spanning the gap. The CDR3 is 12 residues long. CDR1 is MNHEY and CDR2 is SVGAGI in the germline V gene. This CDR3 is CASSYIGSEAFF. In DNA, the CDR3 is TGTGCCAGCAGTTACATCGGTTCTGAAGCTTTCTTT.

This clone was picked up one time. The chain employs TRBV28 and TRBJ2-7; tentatively, D is TRBD2 (6 bases). With 6 bases removed from V and 2 bases from J, the gap between germline ends came to 20 bases. The CDR3 runs 16 residues. Germline assignment: CDR1 MDHEN and CDR2 SYDVKM. CDR3 amino acids: CASRGYRGTATYEQYF. CDR3 DNA sequence: TGTGCCAGCAGGGGATACCGGGGGACGGCCACCTACGAGCAGTACTTC.

This clone turned up a few times. The J gene is TRBJ2-7, the V gene TRBV2; 8 bases agree with TRBD1. V dropped 8 bases and J dropped 3; count of bases not matched to a gene: 3. Germline V CDR1 and CDR2: SNHLY, FYNNEI. The CDR3 consists of 12 residues. This CDR3 is CASHGQGYEQYF. CDR3 in DNA: TGTGCCAGCCACGGACAGGGCTACGAGCAGTACTTC.

The J gene is TRBJ2-5, the V gene TRBV7-7; 7 nucleotides line up with TRBD2. V lost 5 bases to trimming and J lost 3 bases; unmatched junction nucleotides: 9. Looked up from germline, CDR1 is SSHAT and CDR2 is FNYEAQ (reference sequence). The CDR3 sequence is 15 residues long. CDR3 sequence reads: CASSRILAGEETQYF. CDR3 in DNA: TGTGCCAGCAGCCGAATCCTGGCGGGGGAAGAGACCCAGTACTTC.

The J gene is TRBJ1-5, the V gene TRBV7-9; D is possibly TRBD1 (5 bases). Trimming took off 1 base at V and 3 bases at J, with 19 bases between the two ends. The V gene's germline CDR1 is SEHNR and CDR2 FQNEAQ (reference sequence). This CDR3 contains 18 residues. The CDR3 DNA is TGTGCCAGCAGCTTAGTGGGGGAGTTTGGGGGGGTCAATCAGCCCCAGCATTTT. The encoded protein is CASSLVGEFGGVNQPQHF.

The V gene is TRBV10-3, the J gene TRBJ2-1; 10 bases line up with TRBD2. CDR3 length: 16 amino acids. V dropped 9 bases and J dropped 5; count of bases not matched to a gene: 13. Germline V gene data show CDR1 as ENHRY and CDR2 as SYGVKD. The CDR3 DNA reads TGTGCCATAGCGCGGGTCCTAGCGGGAGCCCACAATGAGCAGTTCTTC. It specifies CAIARVLAGAHNEQFF.

This clone was counted once. The rearrangement links TRBV27 to TRBJ1-2, with D perhaps matching TRBD1 (5 bases). The CDR3 is 13 residues long. Germline CDR1 reads MNHEY; CDR2 reads SMNVEV (reference sequence). The germline V and J ends were trimmed by 4 bases and 7 bases, with 13 bases remaining between them. The CDR3 DNA sequence: TGTGCCAGCAGTTCCACGCCCCAGGGTGGCTACACCTTC. Protein product: CASSSTPQGGYTF.

The chain is built from TRBV19 and TRBJ1-6, with 7 bases lining up with TRBD1. The CDR3 spans 15 residues. The V gene end was trimmed by 0 bases and the J gene end by 6 bases; junction bases not matched to a gene: 2. Germline assignment: CDR1 LNHDA and CDR2 SQIVND (reference sequence). CDR3: CASSIDPGGNSPLHF. In DNA form, the CDR3 reads TGTGCCAGTAGTATAGATCCAGGGGGTAATTCACCCCTCCACTTT.

CDR3 sequence reads: CASWEQGASYEQYF. The DNA of the CDR3 is TGTGCCAGCTGGGAACAGGGGGCCTCCTACGAGCAGTACTTC. The chain has TRBV5-6 and TRBJ2-7; TRBD1 agrees at 9 bases. Looked up from germline, CDR1 is SGHDT and CDR2 is YYEEEE. CDR3 length equals 14 residues. Trimming cost V 7 bases and J 0 bases; bases outside gene matches: 5.

The genes are TRBV5-1 and TRBJ1-2, with a weak D call TRBD1 (6 bases). The CDR3 loop spans 15 amino acids. CDR1 is SGHRS, CDR2 YFSETQ, per germline. The V end was cut by 0 bases, the J end by 4 bases, with 13 bases between. The CDR3 loop reads CASSLAGAARYGYTF. Here the CDR3 DNA reads TGCGCCAGCAGCTTGGCAGGGGCCGCACGCTATGGCTACACCTTC.

The chain employs TRBV27 and TRBJ2-7; 11 bases agree with TRBD2. The J segment lost 3 bases and the V segment lost 3 bases, leaving 1 base of the junction unmatched. CDR3 length equals 14 residues. Germline V lookup: CDR1 MNHEY, CDR2 SMNVEV (reference sequence). The CDR3 protein is CASSFTSGSYEQYF. In DNA form, the CDR3 reads TGTGCCAGCAGTTTTACTAGCGGGAGCTACGAGCAGTACTTC.

The rearrangement links TRBV30 to TRBJ1-2; TRBD1 agrees at 10 bases. Trimming took 0 bases from V and 8 from J; bases not matched to a gene: 6. CDR1 is GTSNPN, CDR2 SVGIG, per germline (reference sequence). The CDR3 loop spans 14 amino acids. The CDR3 region has the DNA TGTGCCTGGAGTGTTGGGGGACAGGGGATCGGCTACACCTTC. It translates to CAWSVGGQGIGYTF. Supplemented by reference TRBV30 and TRBJ1-2, the full variable domain reads SQTIHQWPATLVQPVGSPLSLECTVEGTSNPNLYWYRQAAGRGLQLLFYSVGIGQISSEVPQNLSASRPQDRQFILSSKKLLLSDSGFYLCAWSVGGQGIGYTFGSGTRLTVV.

V usage is TRBV9 and J usage is TRBJ2-7; D is possibly TRBD2 (6 bases). The CDR3 extends over 15 amino acids. Germline V lookup: CDR1 SGDLS, CDR2 YYNGEE. V lost 3 bases, J lost 2 bases, and 15 bases lay in between. CDR3: CASSGGVGRAYEQYF. The CDR3 nucleotides read TGTGCCAGCAGCGGGGGGGTGGGCAGGGCCTACGAGCAGTACTTC.

The chain has TRBV5-5 and TRBJ2-7, with D possibly TRBD1 on 7 matching bases. This CDR3 is 16 amino acids long. The V and J ends lost 1 base and 0 bases respectively, with 14 bases between them. CDR1 SGHKS and CDR2 YYEKEE come from the germline V gene (reference sequence). CDR3 amino acids: CASSLSQGRSSYEQYF. The CDR3 DNA is TGTGCCAGCAGCTTGTCACAGGGGAGGAGCTCCTACGAGCAGTACTTC.

CDR3 sequence (DNA): TGTGCCAGCAGCTTAGACAGGGATGGCTACACCTTC. Translation gives CASSLDRDGYTF. The genes are TRBV7-9 and TRBJ1-2; a possible D gene is TRBD1 (6 bases). V lost 1 base and J 6 bases, leaving 6 bases between the germline ends. The CDR3 spans 12 residues. The germline V gene encodes CDR1 SEHNR and CDR2 FQNEAQ (reference sequence).

The rearrangement uses TRBV7-9 and TRBJ2-1; TRBD1 is a possible D gene (5 bases). CDR1 is SEHNR and CDR2 is FQNEAQ in the germline V gene (reference sequence). V was cut by 2 bases and J by 3 bases, with 17 bases left in between. This CDR3 spans 17 amino acids. The CDR3 protein is CASSLRYQGYLYNEQFF. In nucleotides, the CDR3 is TGTGCCAGCAGCTTACGGTACCAGGGTTATCTCTACAATGAGCAGTTCTTC.

J is TRBJ1-2 and V is TRBV30, with D unresolved. The CDR3 extends over 12 amino acids. CDR1 GTSNPN and CDR2 SVGIG come from the germline V gene (reference sequence). Trimming left V 2 bases short and J 3 bases short, with 7 bases between. This chain's CDR3 is CAWSIGDYGYTF. The CDR3, as DNA: TGTGCCTGGAGTATCGGTGACTATGGCTACACCTTC.

V usage is TRBV5-6 and J usage is TRBJ2-7; 9 bases match TRBD2. This CDR3 region has 16 residues. Germline V gene lookup returns CDR1 SGHDT and CDR2 YYEEEE. The ends lost 4 bases at V and 3 bases at J; junction bases unmatched: 11. CDR3 in DNA: TGTGCCAGCAGCCGAACCGGCGGGAGGGCCGTCTACGAGCAGTACTTC. Amino acids: CASSRTGGRAVYEQYF. The full variable domain, rest sourced from reference TRBV5-6 and TRBJ2-7, is DAGVTQSPTHLIKTRGQQVTLRCSPKSGHDTVSWYQQALGQGPQFIFQYYEEEERQRGNFPDRFSGHQFPNYSSELNVNALLLGDSALYLCASSRTGGRAVYEQYFGPGTRLTVT.

The chain carries TRBV30 and TRBJ1-5; 10 bases agree with TRBD1. Germline V CDR1 and CDR2: GTSNPN, SVGIG (reference sequence). The J segment lost 4 bases and the V segment lost 2 bases, leaving 5 bases of the junction unmatched. The CDR3 is 15 amino acids. CDR3 in DNA: TGTGCCTGGAGTTCGGGACAGGGGAGTAATCAGCCCCAGCATTTT. Translated, it gives CAWSSGQGSNQPQHF.

CDR3 in DNA: TGTGCCACAAGGGTAGCGGGAGCTCAGTTCTTC. Its protein product is CATRVAGAQFF. The chain has TRBV2 and TRBJ2-1; 9 bases align to TRBD2. This CDR3 region has 11 residues. Germline assignment: CDR1 SNHLY and CDR2 FYNNEI. Trimming at V came to 10 bases and at J to 13 bases, leaving 8 bases not matched to a gene.

This chain joins TRBV7-9 and TRBJ1-2, with D perhaps matching TRBD1 (6 bases). Trimming took off 0 bases at V and 4 bases at J, with 12 bases between the two ends. The CDR3 runs to 15 residues. In germline, CDR1 is SEHNR, CDR2 FQNEAQ (reference sequence). CDR3 DNA sequence: TGTGCCAGCAGCTTAGCGTCGGGGGGCCGCTATGGCTACACCTTC. It translates to CASSLASGGRYGYTF.

This chain joins TRBV7-9 and TRBJ1-1, with D tentatively TRBD1 (6 bases). The CDR3 totals 12 residues. V shed 5 bases and J shed 6 bases, with 10 bases lying between them. Germline V lookup: CDR1 SEHNR, CDR2 FQNEAQ (reference sequence). CDR3 amino acids: CASSPGVPEAFF. The DNA for the CDR3 is TGTGCCAGCAGCCCAGGGGTTCCTGAAGCTTTCTTT.